This T cell receptor (beta chain) was captured in a study of identical twins. This clonotype was detected ten times or more. Each cDNA held unique molecular identifiers, and template switching gave it a universal primer site. TCRdb re-derived calls from the 5' RACE reads in MiXCR, one entry per CDR3 protein. The table has fewer than 650,000 distinct CDR3 sequences, roughly 7.2% seen once; the top ten hold approximately 1.5%. The CDR3 has 16 residues. Germline V gives CDR1 ENHRY, CDR2 SYGVKD. The V and J ends lost 11 bases and 7 bases, in that order; junction bases with no gene match: 19. Separately, the same data were catalogued under a study of yellow fever vaccine responses in identical twins.

Sequencing used PBMCs. This chain links TRBV10-3 with TRBJ2-1, with 8 bases lining up with TRBD2. This clonotype was obtained from a woman aged 18 to 35 in good health. CDR3 DNA: TGTGCCCTCGCGGGATCAATAGCGGGAAACTCGAATGAGCAGTTCTTC. This codes for CALAGSIAGNSNEQFF.